Listed below are T cell receptor beta chains from one sample, sequenced in a study of cytomegalovirus exposure and HLA in healthy donors. Produced via immunoSEQ multiplex PCR; TCRdb's table is partial and in-frame only. The sample includes 210,000 or so clones, around 80% of them seen just once. The source material was PBMCs. These receptors were collected from a man in his forties or fifties in good health and CMV-seronegative. Both conserved end residues are part of each CDR3. D genes are given only for firm matches. Clone size appears in some rows only: once, few, many, or a class for an expanded clone.

v_gene: TRBV7-3
abundance: NA
j_gene: TRBJ1-1
d_gene: NA
CDR3aa: CASSLSISTEAFF
CDR3nt: TGTGCCAGCAGCTTAAGCATCAGCACTGAAGCTTTCTTT

v_gene: TRBV5-6
abundance: NA
j_gene: TRBJ2-7
d_gene: TRBD1
CDR3aa: CASSYGQGSSYEQYF
CDR3nt: TGTGCCAGCAGCTATGGACAGGGATCTTCCTACGAGCAGTACTTC

v_gene: TRBV10-1
abundance: NA
j_gene: TRBJ2-2
d_gene: NA
CDR3aa: CASSDLGSGELFF
CDR3nt: TGCGCCAGCAGTGACCTCGGGTCCGGGGAGCTGTTTTTT

v_gene: TRBV10-1
abundance: NA
j_gene: TRBJ2-1
d_gene: TRBD2
CDR3aa: CASSGNREGLRQHEQFF
CDR3nt: TGCGCCAGCAGTGGGAACCGGGAGGGCCTTAGACAACATGAGCAGTTCTTC

v_gene: TRBV7-9
abundance: NA
j_gene: TRBJ2-1
d_gene: TRBD2
CDR3aa: CASSSGQRGGGDNEQFF
CDR3nt: TGTGCCAGCAGCTCCGGTCAGCGGGGAGGAGGAGACAATGAGCAGTTCTTC

v_gene: TRBV6-1
abundance: once
j_gene: TRBJ1-2
d_gene: NA
CDR3aa: CASTIQVANYGYTF
CDR3nt: TGTGCCAGCACGATACAGGTCGCTAACTATGGCTACACCTTC

v_gene: TRBV28
abundance: NA
j_gene: TRBJ1-5
d_gene: TRBD1
CDR3aa: CASSPSGTGVGLENQPQHF
CDR3nt: TGTGCCAGCAGCCCATCCGGGACAGGGGTTGGGTTAGAGAATCAGCCCCAGCATTTT

v_gene: TRBV7-2
abundance: once
j_gene: TRBJ2-1
d_gene: NA
CDR3aa: CASSLARGSYNEQFF
CDR3nt: TGTGCCAGCAGCTTAGCGCGGGGTTCCTACAATGAGCAGTTCTTC

v_gene: TRBV25-1
abundance: NA
j_gene: TRBJ1-1
d_gene: TRBD1
CDR3aa: CASSEPPGGMNTEAFF
CDR3nt: TGTGCCAGCAGTGAACCCCCAGGGGGCATGAACACTGAAGCTTTCTTT

v_gene: TRBV5-1
abundance: NA
j_gene: TRBJ2-5
d_gene: TRBD2
CDR3aa: CASNAQSGGRGTQYF
CDR3nt: TGCGCCAGCAACGCACAGAGCGGGGGCCGGGGGACCCAGTACTTC

v_gene: TRBV9
abundance: NA
j_gene: TRBJ2-3
d_gene: NA
CDR3aa: CASSPPTDTQYF
CDR3nt: TGTGCCAGCAGCCCCCCTACAGATACGCAGTATTTT

v_gene: TRBV5-1
abundance: NA
j_gene: TRBJ1-6
d_gene: TRBD1
CDR3aa: CASSAAGTGSSYNSPLHF
CDR3nt: TGCGCCAGCAGCGCGGCCGGGACAGGGAGCTCCTATAATTCACCCCTCCACTTT

v_gene: TRBV5-1
abundance: NA
j_gene: TRBJ2-7
d_gene: NA
CDR3aa: CASSLGGDLLEQYF
CDR3nt: TGCGCCAGCAGCTTGGGGGGGGATCTGCTCGAGCAGTACTTC

v_gene: TRBV27
abundance: NA
j_gene: TRBJ2-1
d_gene: NA
CDR3aa: CASSLAGPDEQFF
CDR3nt: TGTGCCAGCAGTTTAGCGGGACCGGATGAGCAGTTCTTC

v_gene: TRBV7-3
abundance: NA
j_gene: TRBJ2-2
d_gene: NA
CDR3aa: CASSLSPSSNTGELFF
CDR3nt: TGTGCCAGCAGCTTAAGTCCTAGTTCGAACACCGGGGAGCTGTTTTTT

v_gene: TRBV4-3
abundance: once
j_gene: TRBJ1-2
d_gene: TRBD1
CDR3aa: CASSQPGTAPYYGYTF
CDR3nt: TGCGCCAGCAGCCAGCCCGGGACAGCGCCTTACTATGGCTACACCTTC

v_gene: TRBV19
abundance: NA
j_gene: TRBJ2-5
d_gene: TRBD2
CDR3aa: CASSIGGLAGGLETQYF
CDR3nt: TGTGCCAGTAGTATAGGCGGACTAGCGGGGGGGCTCGAGACCCAGTACTTC

v_gene: TRBV7-8
abundance: NA
j_gene: TRBJ1-5
d_gene: TRBD1
CDR3aa: CASSYGTGAHQPQHF
CDR3nt: TGTGCCAGCAGCTACGGGACAGGGGCTCATCAGCCCCAGCATTTT

v_gene: TRBV27
abundance: NA
j_gene: TRBJ2-2
d_gene: TRBD1
CDR3aa: CASRVTGALTGELFF
CDR3nt: TGTGCCAGCAGGGTGACAGGGGCACTCACCGGGGAGCTGTTTTTT

v_gene: TRBV4-1
abundance: few
j_gene: TRBJ2-4
d_gene: TRBD1
CDR3aa: CASSLGQGRGVAKNIQYF
CDR3nt: TGCGCCAGCAGCCTGGGACAGGGGCGCGGAGTAGCCAAAAACATTCAGTACTTC

v_gene: TRBV29-1
abundance: NA
j_gene: TRBJ2-1
d_gene: NA
CDR3aa: CSVNGGNEQFF
CDR3nt: TGCAGCGTTAATGGGGGGAATGAGCAGTTCTTC

v_gene: TRBV7-2
abundance: NA
j_gene: TRBJ2-3
d_gene: NA
CDR3aa: CASSLGQSPSTDTQYF
CDR3nt: TGTGCCAGCAGCTTAGGACAGTCTCCTAGCACAGATACGCAGTATTTT

v_gene: TRBV7-2
abundance: few
j_gene: TRBJ1-1
d_gene: TRBD1
CDR3aa: CASRGREQGSNTEAFF
CDR3nt: TGTGCCAGCAGGGGGCGAGAACAGGGGAGTAACACTGAAGCTTTCTTT

v_gene: TRBV5-4
abundance: NA
j_gene: TRBJ2-3
d_gene: NA
CDR3aa: CASSFLGGEDTQYF
CDR3nt: TGTGCCAGCAGCTTTTTAGGAGGGGAGGATACGCAGTATTTT

v_gene: TRBV6-5
abundance: NA
j_gene: TRBJ2-7
d_gene: TRBD1
CDR3aa: CASSYSMGQGFVEQYF
CDR3nt: TGTGCCAGCAGTTACTCGATGGGACAGGGGTTTGTCGAGCAGTACTTC

v_gene: TRBV7-2
abundance: NA
j_gene: TRBJ1-4
d_gene: NA
CDR3aa: CASSLSTPRINEKLFF
CDR3nt: TGTGCCAGCAGCTTAAGTACCCCGAGGATAAATGAAAAACTGTTTTTT

v_gene: TRBV9
abundance: NA
j_gene: TRBJ2-2
d_gene: TRBD2
CDR3aa: CASSSPLAGGLTGELFF
CDR3nt: TGTGCCAGCAGCAGCCCCCTAGCGGGAGGACTCACCGGGGAGCTGTTTTTT

v_gene: TRBV5-8
abundance: NA
j_gene: TRBJ1-4
d_gene: TRBD1
CDR3aa: CASRLGQIATNEKLFF
CDR3nt: TGTGCCAGCAGGTTGGGACAGATAGCAACTAATGAAAAACTGTTTTTT

v_gene: TRBV10-1
abundance: NA
j_gene: TRBJ1-1
d_gene: NA
CDR3aa: CASSVQGRDTEAFF
CDR3nt: TGCGCCAGCAGTGTACAGGGTCGGGACACTGAAGCTTTCTTT

v_gene: TRBV28
abundance: few
j_gene: TRBJ1-2
d_gene: NA
CDR3aa: CASSLWQKKNYGYTF
CDR3nt: TGTGCCAGCAGTTTATGGCAGAAGAAAAACTATGGCTACACCTTC

v_gene: TRBV7-6
abundance: NA
j_gene: TRBJ2-5
d_gene: TRBD2
CDR3aa: CASSLTSGGSLQETQYF
CDR3nt: TGTGCCAGCAGCTTGACTAGCGGGGGATCTCTCCAAGAGACCCAGTACTTC

v_gene: TRBV27
abundance: NA
j_gene: TRBJ1-1
d_gene: TRBD1
CDR3aa: CASSHSYRGSAEAFF
CDR3nt: TGTGCCAGCAGTCACTCCTACAGGGGTTCGGCTGAAGCTTTCTTT

v_gene: TRBV9
abundance: NA
j_gene: TRBJ2-7
d_gene: TRBD1
CDR3aa: CASSRQGADYEQYF
CDR3nt: TGTGCCAGCAGCCGACAGGGGGCGGACTACGAGCAGTACTTC

v_gene: TRBV5-4
abundance: NA
j_gene: TRBJ2-1
d_gene: NA
CDR3aa: CALQDSTYNEQFF
CDR3nt: TGTGCCCTCCAGGACTCGACCTACAATGAGCAGTTCTTC

v_gene: TRBV28
abundance: NA
j_gene: TRBJ2-6
d_gene: TRBD1
CDR3aa: CASSPGQVGANVLTF
CDR3nt: TGTGCCAGCAGCCCTGGACAGGTTGGGGCCAACGTCCTGACTTTC

v_gene: TRBV27
abundance: once
j_gene: TRBJ2-1
d_gene: TRBD2
CDR3aa: CASSSLGRLGGEQFF
CDR3nt: TGTGCCAGCAGTTCCCTCGGCAGGTTGGGGGGGGAGCAGTTCTTC

v_gene: TRBV25-1
abundance: NA
j_gene: TRBJ2-1
d_gene: NA
CDR3aa: CASSVAGSHEQFF
CDR3nt: TGTGCCAGCAGTGTGGCAGGGTCGCATGAGCAGTTCTTC

v_gene: TRBV7-9
abundance: NA
j_gene: TRBJ2-3
d_gene: NA
CDR3aa: CASSLDRGTDTQYF
CDR3nt: TGTGCCAGCAGCTTAGACAGGGGCACAGATACGCAGTATTTT

v_gene: TRBV25-1
abundance: NA
j_gene: TRBJ2-3
d_gene: TRBD1
CDR3aa: CASSDLGTGGTDTQYF
CDR3nt: TGTGCCAGCAGTGACCTCGGGACAGGGGGGACAGATACGCAGTATTTT

v_gene: TRBV21-1
abundance: NA
j_gene: TRBJ1-6
d_gene: NA
CDR3aa: CASGPSLHF
CDR3nt: TGTGCCAGCGGCCCCTCCCTCCACTTT

v_gene: TRBV6-5
abundance: NA
j_gene: TRBJ1-1
d_gene: TRBD1
CDR3aa: CASQLSGGQNTEAFF
CDR3nt: TGTGCCAGCCAATTATCAGGGGGGCAGAACACTGAAGCTTTCTTT

v_gene: TRBV25-1
abundance: NA
j_gene: TRBJ1-1
d_gene: TRBD1
CDR3aa: CASSGDSSEAFF
CDR3nt: TGTGCCAGCAGTGGGGACAGCTCTGAAGCTTTCTTT

v_gene: TRBV6-5
abundance: NA
j_gene: TRBJ1-6
d_gene: TRBD1
CDR3aa: CASSYFGTENSPLHF
CDR3nt: TGTGCCAGCAGTTACTTCGGGACAGAGAATTCACCCCTCCACTTT

v_gene: TRBV4-2
abundance: NA
j_gene: TRBJ1-6
d_gene: NA
CDR3aa: CASSLVVLNSPLHF
CDR3nt: TGTGCCAGCAGCCTGGTAGTATTGAATTCACCCCTCCACTTT

v_gene: TRBV5-5
abundance: NA
j_gene: TRBJ2-7
d_gene: TRBD1
CDR3aa: CASSLIGQGMNEQYF
CDR3nt: TGTGCCAGCAGCTTGATTGGACAGGGGATGAACGAGCAGTACTTC

v_gene: TRBV29-1
abundance: NA
j_gene: TRBJ2-5
d_gene: NA
CDR3aa: CSVVGAQETQYF
CDR3nt: TGCAGCGTTGTAGGGGCCCAAGAGACCCAGTACTTC

v_gene: TRBV4-1
abundance: NA
j_gene: TRBJ2-5
d_gene: NA
CDR3aa: CASSQSGAQYF
CDR3nt: TGCGCCAGCAGCCAATCAGGGGCCCAGTACTTC

v_gene: TRBV5-1
abundance: NA
j_gene: TRBJ2-3
d_gene: TRBD1
CDR3aa: CASSLGRGRQDTQYF
CDR3nt: TGCGCCAGCAGCTTGGGCAGGGGGCGGCAAGATACGCAGTATTTT

v_gene: TRBV6-1
abundance: NA
j_gene: TRBJ1-1
d_gene: NA
CDR3aa: CASSERRVNTEAFF
CDR3nt: TGTGCCAGCAGCGAACGGAGGGTGAACACTGAAGCTTTCTTT

v_gene: TRBV5-1
abundance: once
j_gene: TRBJ2-1
d_gene: NA
CDR3aa: CASSLAAGPSSYNEQFF
CDR3nt: TGCGCCAGCAGCTTGGCGGCTGGGCCCAGCTCCTACAATGAGCAGTTCTTC

v_gene: TRBV7-6
abundance: NA
j_gene: TRBJ2-7
d_gene: NA
CDR3aa: CASSLSGGVPYEQYF
CDR3nt: TGTGCCAGCAGCTTAAGTGGCGGGGTACCCTACGAGCAGTACTTC